These T cell receptor beta chains were read from a single sample in a study of shared clonotypes between healthy human individuals. The data were produced by immunoSEQ multiplex PCR, yet TCRdb's version contains in-frame clones alone and is incomplete. Here the sample spans about 2.1 million clones, more than 85% being singletons. The sequenced sample consisted of naive CD8+ T cells from PBMCs. These receptors were collected from a man between 18 and 29 years old in good health. Some clones in this sample may be carry-over from other donors' samples. The CDR3 runs from the conserved cysteine through the conserved F or W.

v_gene: TRBV7-2
j_gene: TRBJ2-1
CDR3aa: CASSELAGSYNEQFF

v_gene: TRBV19
j_gene: TRBJ2-7
CDR3aa: CASSIGIGLYEQYF

v_gene: TRBV28
j_gene: TRBJ2-5
CDR3aa: CASSSETQYF

v_gene: TRBV7-9
j_gene: TRBJ2-7
CDR3aa: CASSLYREGYEQYF

v_gene: TRBV7-9
j_gene: TRBJ2-7
CDR3aa: CASSPRTGGRYEQYF

v_gene: TRBV7-6
j_gene: TRBJ2-7
CDR3aa: CASSLATEGTFGFKQYF

v_gene: TRBV5-1
j_gene: TRBJ2-7
CDR3aa: CASSLVRREGPEGEQYF

v_gene: TRBV28
j_gene: TRBJ2-7
CDR3aa: CASSENEGYEQYF

v_gene: TRBV4-1
j_gene: TRBJ2-7
CDR3aa: CASSQGAGAAYEQYF

v_gene: TRBV6-6
j_gene: TRBJ1-5
CDR3aa: CASRIAGNQPQHF

v_gene: TRBV28
j_gene: TRBJ2-1
CDR3aa: CASSLRTSGRYEQFF

v_gene: TRBV27
j_gene: TRBJ2-1
CDR3aa: CASSPRQGEGEQFF

v_gene: TRBV7-8
j_gene: TRBJ2-1
CDR3aa: CASSLDRGNEQFF

v_gene: TRBV6-1
j_gene: TRBJ1-1
CDR3aa: CASSGRPGSLNTEAFF

v_gene: TRBV7-8
j_gene: TRBJ2-7
CDR3aa: CASSWRQTPYEQYF

v_gene: TRBV5-1
j_gene: TRBJ1-3
CDR3aa: CASSFDRGGDTIYF

v_gene: TRBV11-3
j_gene: TRBJ2-7
CDR3aa: CASSSGTVSEQYF

v_gene: TRBV18
j_gene: TRBJ2-1
CDR3aa: CASSRLAGVDNEQFF

v_gene: TRBV4-3
j_gene: TRBJ2-1
CDR3aa: CASSQDNRLPNEQFF

v_gene: TRBV10-3
j_gene: TRBJ1-1
CDR3aa: CAISDPSGQGGTEAFF

v_gene: TRBV4-1
j_gene: TRBJ2-1
CDR3aa: CASSQEPSSGRLNNEQFF

v_gene: TRBV11-2
j_gene: TRBJ1-2
CDR3aa: CASSLDRGTHPRKGYTF

v_gene: TRBV4-1
j_gene: TRBJ2-7
CDR3aa: CASSQYKGYEQYF

v_gene: TRBV7-9
j_gene: TRBJ2-2
CDR3aa: CASSDIQGLTGELFF

v_gene: TRBV7-9
j_gene: TRBJ2-7
CDR3aa: CASSWGLKPYEQYF

v_gene: TRBV5-1
j_gene: TRBJ2-1
CDR3aa: CASSLDSGANNEQFF

v_gene: TRBV7-8
j_gene: TRBJ2-7
CDR3aa: CASSLATGTSYEQYF

v_gene: TRBV30
j_gene: TRBJ1-1
CDR3aa: CAWTAGTGLMNTEAFF

v_gene: TRBV13
j_gene: TRBJ2-3
CDR3aa: CASSLNTGDTQYF

v_gene: TRBV28
j_gene: TRBJ2-1
CDR3aa: CASSSWAAEGTGSDNEQFF

v_gene: TRBV14
j_gene: TRBJ2-1
CDR3aa: CASSQGPPLEQFF

v_gene: TRBV28
j_gene: TRBJ2-2
CDR3aa: CASSLVRNTGELFF

v_gene: TRBV12-5
j_gene: TRBJ2-5
CDR3aa: CASATSTAETQYF

v_gene: TRBV5-5
j_gene: TRBJ1-5
CDR3aa: CASSLGDQPQHF

v_gene: TRBV10-3
j_gene: TRBJ2-7
CDR3aa: CATAGEADEQYF

v_gene: TRBV6-1
j_gene: TRBJ1-5
CDR3aa: CASMGSLLGPQHF

v_gene: TRBV5-6
j_gene: TRBJ2-7
CDR3aa: CASRGTYDYEQYF

v_gene: TRBV28
j_gene: TRBJ1-2
CDR3aa: CASSSTARAANYGYTF

v_gene: TRBV28
j_gene: TRBJ1-1
CDR3aa: CASSGLRDGPLNTEAFF

v_gene: TRBV10-3
j_gene: TRBJ2-7
CDR3aa: CAISLGGDYYEQYF

v_gene: TRBV21-1
j_gene: TRBJ2-7
CDR3aa: CARTIEAPDSSYYEQYF

v_gene: TRBV7-9
j_gene: TRBJ1-1
CDR3aa: CASTDPPEAEAFF

v_gene: TRBV7-2
j_gene: TRBJ2-7
CDR3aa: CASSWYRDYEQYF

v_gene: TRBV29-1
j_gene: TRBJ2-7
CDR3aa: CSVEATLIKGGGTPREQYF

v_gene: TRBV9
j_gene: TRBJ1-1
CDR3aa: CASSAMDRSGAFF

v_gene: TRBV27
j_gene: TRBJ1-3
CDR3aa: CASSETRYTSGNTIYF

v_gene: TRBV7-9
j_gene: TRBJ2-7
CDR3aa: CASSPKGLAGYKQYF

v_gene: TRBV13
j_gene: TRBJ2-1
CDR3aa: CASSSRGGSGHDEQFF

v_gene: TRBV5-4
j_gene: TRBJ1-5
CDR3aa: CASSFNGNNQPQHF

v_gene: TRBV7-8
j_gene: TRBJ2-5
CDR3aa: CASSLGGGGRLETQYF

v_gene: TRBV2
j_gene: TRBJ2-3
CDR3aa: CASTEGETSTDTQYF

v_gene: TRBV9
j_gene: TRBJ1-2
CDR3aa: CASSPPTDRIGYTF

v_gene: TRBV10-1
j_gene: TRBJ1-2
CDR3aa: CASSESEGLTSYGYTF

v_gene: TRBV7-5
j_gene: TRBJ2-7
CDR3aa: CARSLRQSVLYEQYF

v_gene: TRBV7-9
j_gene: TRBJ2-7
CDR3aa: CASSLAPSGSLYDEQYF

v_gene: TRBV29-1
j_gene: TRBJ2-5
CDR3aa: CSVEDGRAETQYF

v_gene: TRBV28
j_gene: TRBJ2-2
CDR3aa: CALAGGYTGELFF

v_gene: TRBV10-3
j_gene: TRBJ2-3
CDR3aa: CAISETDTQYF

v_gene: TRBV2
j_gene: TRBJ1-1
CDR3aa: CASSVGGGQGTEAFF